This entry features one T cell receptor beta chain sequence. Its target is unknown. The data belong to a study of naive and memory T cell subsets. Study-level findings and limits: Gini index rose across naive, CM, EM and EMRA in CD4 and CD8. Over 90% of naive TCR sequences appeared only once after error correction, unlike memory subsets.

The beta constant-region primer was an equimolar mix of two oligonucleotides covering TRBC1 and TRBC2. The ligated cDNA underwent four PCR rounds using SP2 and nested alpha and beta constant-region primers. MiXCR, run by TCRdb on the UMI-ligation and nested PCR reads, gives a single entry per CDR3 protein. This sample carries around 110,000 distinct CDR3 sequences, 30% to 45% of them seen once, and the ten largest clones take about 0.85%. From germline, CDR1 is MDHEN and CDR2 SYDVKM. V lost 6 bases to trimming and J lost 0 bases, with 15 bases between them. This CDR3 is 16 amino acids long. The sequence was collected from a human donor in good health. Sequencing was performed on central memory CD4+ T cells from blood. The chain is built from TRBV28 and TRBJ1-5; D is unclear. The CDR3 coding sequence is TGTGCCAGCAGATCTACCTCTCAGTATAGCAATCAGCCCCAGCATTTT. It encodes CASRSTSQYSNQPQHF.